These T cell receptor beta chains were read from a single sample in a study of CD8 T cells in ankylosing spondylitis. TCRdb reprocessed the 5' RACE reads via MiXCR and lists one record per CDR3 protein. The top ten hold about 6.8% of the sample, which has approximately 550,000 distinct CDR3 sequences, about an eighth seen once. The sequencing input was blood, either unsorted or a sorted T cell fraction (not recorded which). The receptors originated from a male donor with ankylosing spondylitis. The CDR3 runs from the conserved cysteine through the conserved F or W. D genes are given only for firm matches. Part of the rows lack a size; the others show once, few, many or a class for expanded clones.

V gene: TRBV6-5
D gene: TRBD1
clone size: few
CDR3 length: 15
J gene: TRBJ2-5
CDR3 DNA: TGTGCCAGCAGTTCATCGGGACAGGGGATGGAGACCCAGTACTTC
CDR3 protein: CASSSSGQGMETQYF

V gene: TRBV5-1
D gene: TRBD2
clone size: many
CDR3 length: 14
J gene: TRBJ2-1
CDR3 DNA: TGTGCCAGCAGCCCCGGACTAGCTTACAATGAGCAGTTCTTC
CDR3 protein: CASSPGLAYNEQFF

V gene: TRBV3-1
D gene: TRBD1
clone size: -
CDR3 length: 16
J gene: TRBJ2-5
CDR3 DNA: TGTGCCAGCAGCCAAGATCGCACAGGGGTGGAAGAGACCCAGTACTTC
CDR3 protein: CASSQDRTGVEETQYF

V gene: TRBV30
D gene: -
clone size: few
CDR3 length: 14
J gene: TRBJ1-5
CDR3 DNA: TGTGCCTGGAGTGTACAGGGAAAGGGACAGCCCCAGCATTTT
CDR3 protein: CAWSVQGKGQPQHF

V gene: TRBV12-5
D gene: -
clone size: -
CDR3 length: 13
J gene: TRBJ2-1
CDR3 DNA: TGTGCTAGTGGTTTGGCTACCATTAATGAGCAGTTCTTC
CDR3 protein: CASGLATINEQFF

V gene: TRBV20-1
D gene: TRBD1
clone size: -
CDR3 length: 14
J gene: TRBJ2-5
CDR3 DNA: TGCAGTGCGGGGGCGACAGGGGCGGCGGAGACCCAGTACTTC
CDR3 protein: CSAGATGAAETQYF

V gene: TRBV20-1
D gene: -
clone size: many
CDR3 length: 12
J gene: TRBJ2-1
CDR3 DNA: TGCAGTGCCAATGGTATTTACAATGAGCAGTTCTTC
CDR3 protein: CSANGIYNEQFF

V gene: TRBV5-6
D gene: TRBD2
clone size: -
CDR3 length: 17
J gene: TRBJ2-4
CDR3 DNA: TGTGCCAGCAGCTTGGTGGGGGGGAGGGTAACGGTAAACATTCAGTACTTC
CDR3 protein: CASSLVGGRVTVNIQYF

V gene: TRBV2
D gene: -
clone size: many
CDR3 length: 14
J gene: TRBJ2-1
CDR3 DNA: TGTGCCAGCAGTGAACGGGTTGCGCCAGCGGAGCAGTTCTTC
CDR3 protein: CASSERVAPAEQFF

V gene: TRBV12-3/TRBV12-4
D gene: TRBD1
clone size: many
CDR3 length: 14
J gene: TRBJ1-5
CDR3 DNA: TGTGCCAGCACCCCCGGACAGGGGGTCCAGCCCCAGCATTTT
CDR3 protein: CASTPGQGVQPQHF

V gene: TRBV7-8
D gene: -
clone size: once
CDR3 length: 15
J gene: TRBJ2-7
CDR3 DNA: TGTGCCAGCAGCTTAGTTTCTGGGGCCGCCTACGAGCAGTACTTC
CDR3 protein: CASSLVSGAAYEQYF

V gene: TRBV20-1
D gene: -
clone size: many
CDR3 length: 13
J gene: TRBJ2-3
CDR3 DNA: TGCAGCAGTCAAGTAGCGGGCACAGATACGCAGTATTTT
CDR3 protein: CSSQVAGTDTQYF

V gene: TRBV12-3/TRBV12-4
D gene: TRBD1
clone size: many
CDR3 length: 16
J gene: TRBJ1-1
CDR3 DNA: TGTGCCAGCAGCCCGACAGGGGGCGCGGTGAACACTGAAGCTTTCTTT
CDR3 protein: CASSPTGGAVNTEAFF

V gene: TRBV7-2
D gene: TRBD1
clone size: few
CDR3 length: 14
J gene: TRBJ1-1
CDR3 DNA: TGTGCCAGCAGCCCAAGACAGGGCTACACTGAAGCTTTCTTT
CDR3 protein: CASSPRQGYTEAFF

V gene: TRBV20-1
D gene: TRBD2
clone size: -
CDR3 length: 15
J gene: TRBJ2-1
CDR3 DNA: TGCAGTGCTAGACCCGGGACTAGCGATCACAATGAGCAGTTCTTC
CDR3 protein: CSARPGTSDHNEQFF

V gene: TRBV20-1
D gene: TRBD2
clone size: -
CDR3 length: 15
J gene: TRBJ2-1
CDR3 DNA: TGCAGTGTCACACCGGCCACTAGCGTGCGCAATGAGCAGTTCTTC
CDR3 protein: CSVTPATSVRNEQFF

V gene: TRBV20-1
D gene: TRBD2
clone size: few
CDR3 length: 16
J gene: TRBJ2-1
CDR3 DNA: TGCAGTGCTAGAGGGGAAGCGGGAGCTACCTACAATGAGCAGTTCTTC
CDR3 protein: CSARGEAGATYNEQFF

V gene: TRBV20-1
D gene: -
clone size: few
CDR3 length: 13
J gene: TRBJ1-3
CDR3 DNA: TGCAGTGCTGGGCGGACAGTTGGAAACACCATATATTTT
CDR3 protein: CSAGRTVGNTIYF

V gene: TRBV5-1
D gene: -
clone size: few
CDR3 length: 15
J gene: TRBJ2-2
CDR3 DNA: TGCGCCAGCAGCCCGGGGGGCGGGACCCCCGGGGAGCTGTTTTTT
CDR3 protein: CASSPGGGTPGELFF

V gene: TRBV4-2
D gene: TRBD2
clone size: -
CDR3 length: 16
J gene: TRBJ2-5
CDR3 DNA: TGTGCCAGCAGCCAAGATTGGCTAGCGGGCGGGGAGACCCAGTACTTC
CDR3 protein: CASSQDWLAGGETQYF

V gene: TRBV28
D gene: -
clone size: few
CDR3 length: 13
J gene: TRBJ2-6
CDR3 DNA: TGTGCCAGCCGAGGGCCTGGGGCCAACGTCCTGACTTTC
CDR3 protein: CASRGPGANVLTF

V gene: TRBV14
D gene: -
clone size: -
CDR3 length: 13
J gene: TRBJ1-1
CDR3 DNA: TGTGCCAGCAGCCAAGGCGGGCCGGGTGAAGCTTTCTTT
CDR3 protein: CASSQGGPGEAFF

V gene: TRBV3-1
D gene: -
clone size: few
CDR3 length: 13
J gene: TRBJ2-4
CDR3 DNA: TGTGCCAGCAGCCATGACACCAAAAACATTCAGTACTTC
CDR3 protein: CASSHDTKNIQYF

V gene: TRBV11-3
D gene: TRBD1
clone size: -
CDR3 length: 15
J gene: TRBJ1-1
CDR3 DNA: TGTGCCAGCAGCGCCGGACAGGGCAGTGGCACTGAAGCTTTCTTT
CDR3 protein: CASSAGQGSGTEAFF

V gene: TRBV5-6
D gene: -
clone size: few
CDR3 length: 15
J gene: TRBJ2-5
CDR3 DNA: TGTGCCAGCAGCTTGGCTGCGACCAGGAAGGAGACCCAGTACTTC
CDR3 protein: CASSLAATRKETQYF

V gene: TRBV20-1
D gene: -
clone size: few
CDR3 length: 16
J gene: TRBJ2-6
CDR3 DNA: TGCAGTGCTAGAGTACCCGCAGGGACGAGGGCCAACGTCCTGACTTTC
CDR3 protein: CSARVPAGTRANVLTF

V gene: TRBV20-1
D gene: -
clone size: -
CDR3 length: 15
J gene: TRBJ1-5
CDR3 DNA: TGCAGTGCCAACGACAGAAAATTAAGCAATCAGCCCCAGCATTTT
CDR3 protein: CSANDRKLSNQPQHF

V gene: TRBV10-3
D gene: -
clone size: many
CDR3 length: 14
J gene: TRBJ1-4
CDR3 DNA: TGTGCCATCAGTGGACAAGGACAGAATGAAAAACTGTTTTTT
CDR3 protein: CAISGQGQNEKLFF

V gene: TRBV20-1
D gene: TRBD1
clone size: few
CDR3 length: 13
J gene: TRBJ2-7
CDR3 DNA: TGCAGTGCAAGGGACAGTACTACCTACGAGCAGTACTTC
CDR3 protein: CSARDSTTYEQYF

V gene: TRBV4-2
D gene: TRBD1
clone size: few
CDR3 length: 14
J gene: TRBJ1-1
CDR3 DNA: TGTGCCAGCAGCCCACAGGGGGCAGGAACTGAAGCTTTCTTT
CDR3 protein: CASSPQGAGTEAFF

V gene: TRBV12-3/TRBV12-4
D gene: TRBD2
clone size: many
CDR3 length: 18
J gene: TRBJ2-1
CDR3 DNA: TGTGCCAGCATCCCGGGACTAGCGGGAGGGCCTCCCTACAATGAGCAGTTCTTC
CDR3 protein: CASIPGLAGGPPYNEQFF

V gene: TRBV24-1
D gene: -
clone size: few
CDR3 length: 16
J gene: TRBJ2-5
CDR3 DNA: TGTGCCACCAGTGACCCTGGACTTTCCTACCAAGAGACCCAGTACTTC
CDR3 protein: CATSDPGLSYQETQYF

V gene: TRBV2
D gene: -
clone size: -
CDR3 length: 15
J gene: TRBJ1-5
CDR3 DNA: TGTGCCAGCACCGACCAGGGCGTTCCGAGGCAGCCCCAGCATTTT
CDR3 protein: CASTDQGVPRQPQHF

V gene: TRBV28
D gene: -
clone size: few
CDR3 length: 11
J gene: TRBJ1-2
CDR3 DNA: TGTGCCAGCAGTTTATTTCAAGGCTACACCTTC
CDR3 protein: CASSLFQGYTF

V gene: TRBV5-1
D gene: -
clone size: few
CDR3 length: 14
J gene: TRBJ2-2
CDR3 DNA: TGCGCCAGCTTCTGGGGGCATACGGCCGGGGAGCTGTTTTTT
CDR3 protein: CASFWGHTAGELFF

V gene: TRBV7-8
D gene: TRBD2
clone size: -
CDR3 length: 14
J gene: TRBJ2-5
CDR3 DNA: TGTGCCAGCAGCTTAACACTAGCGGAAGAGACCCAGTACTTC
CDR3 protein: CASSLTLAEETQYF

V gene: TRBV10-2
D gene: -
clone size: -
CDR3 length: 15
J gene: TRBJ2-5
CDR3 DNA: TGCGCCAGCAGTGAGGCTGGGACATCACGAGAGACCCAGTACTTC
CDR3 protein: CASSEAGTSRETQYF

V gene: TRBV12-3/TRBV12-4
D gene: TRBD2
clone size: few
CDR3 length: 15
J gene: TRBJ2-1
CDR3 DNA: TGTGCCAGCAGCCCGAGCGGGAGGGCCCACAATGAGCAGTTCTTC
CDR3 protein: CASSPSGRAHNEQFF

V gene: TRBV24-1
D gene: -
clone size: few
CDR3 length: 14
J gene: TRBJ2-1
CDR3 DNA: TGTGCCACCAGTGATGAGGGACGGACCAATGAGCAGTTCTTC
CDR3 protein: CATSDEGRTNEQFF

V gene: TRBV7-2
D gene: -
clone size: -
CDR3 length: 15
J gene: TRBJ2-6
CDR3 DNA: TGTGCCAGTACCTTCCTCCACTCTGGGGCCAACGTCCTGACTTTC
CDR3 protein: CASTFLHSGANVLTF

V gene: TRBV20-1
D gene: -
clone size: many
CDR3 length: 13
J gene: TRBJ2-3
CDR3 DNA: TGCAGTGCAGAACCCGGGCCTATAGATACGCAGTATTTT
CDR3 protein: CSAEPGPIDTQYF

V gene: TRBV7-2
D gene: -
clone size: few
CDR3 length: 15
J gene: TRBJ1-2
CDR3 DNA: TGTGCCAGCAGCTTAGGGGCACAGAATTATTATGGCTACACCTTC
CDR3 protein: CASSLGAQNYYGYTF

V gene: TRBV29-1
D gene: -
clone size: few
CDR3 length: 15
J gene: TRBJ2-3
CDR3 DNA: TGCAGCGTTAGACCGTACTCTCGGACGACAGATACGCAGTATTTT
CDR3 protein: CSVRPYSRTTDTQYF

V gene: TRBV3-1
D gene: TRBD1
clone size: few
CDR3 length: 15
J gene: TRBJ1-1
CDR3 DNA: TGTGCCAGCAGCCGACAGCACAGGGGTTCCCCTGAAGCTTTCTTT
CDR3 protein: CASSRQHRGSPEAFF

V gene: TRBV21-1
D gene: -
clone size: few
CDR3 length: 18
J gene: TRBJ2-5
CDR3 DNA: TGTGCCAGCAGCAAAGAACGGGGACTAGCGAGCGCTCAAGAGACCCAGTACTTC
CDR3 protein: CASSKERGLASAQETQYF

V gene: TRBV5-1
D gene: -
clone size: -
CDR3 length: 13
J gene: TRBJ2-3
CDR3 DNA: TGCGCCAGCAGCTTAGGTAACACAGATACGCAGTATTTT
CDR3 protein: CASSLGNTDTQYF

V gene: TRBV18
D gene: -
clone size: few
CDR3 length: 13
J gene: TRBJ2-3
CDR3 DNA: TGTGCCAGCTCACCGAGCCTCACAGATACGCAGTATTTT
CDR3 protein: CASSPSLTDTQYF

V gene: TRBV18
D gene: -
clone size: few
CDR3 length: 15
J gene: TRBJ2-1
CDR3 DNA: TGTGCCAGCTCACCGACTCGAGAAGAGGGCAATGAGCAGTTCTTC
CDR3 protein: CASSPTREEGNEQFF

V gene: TRBV6-1
D gene: TRBD2
clone size: -
CDR3 length: 15
J gene: TRBJ2-5
CDR3 DNA: TGTGCCAGCAGTCGGACTAGCGGGAGTCAAGAGACCCAGTACTTC
CDR3 protein: CASSRTSGSQETQYF

V gene: TRBV12-3/TRBV12-4
D gene: -
clone size: medium-sized
CDR3 length: 17
J gene: TRBJ2-1
CDR3 DNA: TGTGCCAGCAGTTTAGGAGGGGGACCCAACTCCTACAATGAGCAGTTCTTC
CDR3 protein: CASSLGGGPNSYNEQFF

V gene: TRBV20-1
D gene: -
clone size: few
CDR3 length: 15
J gene: TRBJ2-3
CDR3 DNA: TGCAGTGCTATTCAAGGGGGGCCGAGCACAGATACGCAGTATTTT
CDR3 protein: CSAIQGGPSTDTQYF

V gene: TRBV18
D gene: -
clone size: -
CDR3 length: 14
J gene: TRBJ1-4
CDR3 DNA: TGTGCCAGCTCACACGGGTCCCATAATGAAAAACTGTTTTTT
CDR3 protein: CASSHGSHNEKLFF

V gene: TRBV20-1
D gene: -
clone size: -
CDR3 length: 14
J gene: TRBJ2-1
CDR3 DNA: TGCAGTGCTAGCCGGGACTGGGCTGACAATGAGCAGTTCTTC
CDR3 protein: CSASRDWADNEQFF

V gene: TRBV28
D gene: -
clone size: few
CDR3 length: 15
J gene: TRBJ2-7
CDR3 DNA: TGTGCCAGCAGTTCACCAGCTCCACCTTTCTACGAGCAGTACTTC
CDR3 protein: CASSSPAPPFYEQYF

V gene: TRBV5-1
D gene: TRBD1
clone size: few
CDR3 length: 15
J gene: TRBJ2-7
CDR3 DNA: TGCGCCAGCAGCTCCAAACAGGGGGCCTCCTACGAGCAGTACTTC
CDR3 protein: CASSSKQGASYEQYF

V gene: TRBV2
D gene: -
clone size: few
CDR3 length: 12
J gene: TRBJ2-7
CDR3 DNA: TGTGCCAGCTTTGGACAGTCCTACGAGCAGTACTTC
CDR3 protein: CASFGQSYEQYF

V gene: TRBV7-2
D gene: TRBD2
clone size: many
CDR3 length: 14
J gene: TRBJ2-2
CDR3 DNA: TGTGCCAGCAGCGCTACTAGCGGCACCGGGGAGCTGTTTTTT
CDR3 protein: CASSATSGTGELFF

V gene: TRBV7-9
D gene: -
clone size: few
CDR3 length: 13
J gene: TRBJ2-7
CDR3 DNA: TGTGCCAGCAGCTTATTATCAGGGGATGAGCAGTACTTC
CDR3 protein: CASSLLSGDEQYF